A single sample is the source of the 24 T cell receptor beta chains below, sequenced in a study of T cells expressing NK-cell markers. TCRdb reprocessed the 5' RACE reads; each CDR3 protein has one entry and no DNA is given. This sample's clone table lists 300,000 to 450,000 distinct CDR3 sequences. The source material was blood T cells: a sorted CD56 or NKG2C T cell subset, CD4+ or CD8+ T cells, or bulk PBMC T cells (not recorded which). Source of these receptors: a man aged 18-75 years in good health.

The rearrangement joins TRBV5-1 to TRBJ2-3; TCRdb calls TRBD1, which cannot be checked without DNA. Per germline, CDR1 SGHRS and CDR2 YFSETQ. The CDR3 covers 16 residues. The CDR3 loop is CASSSVPFPIPDTQYF.

The V gene is TRBV12-3 or TRBV12-4, the J gene TRBJ1-4. This CDR3 region has 12 residues. The CDR3 sequence: CASSPRARGLFF.

This rearrangement joins TRBV2 to TRBJ2-7; the D call from TCRdb, TRBD2, cannot be confirmed without DNA. Germline values: CDR1 SNHLY, CDR2 FYNNEI. The CDR3 totals 15 residues. The CDR3 protein is CASKSGPDPTYEQYF.

The chain employs TRBV24-1 and TRBJ2-3; checking the TCRdb D call of TRBD1 is not possible without DNA. The CDR3 contains 16 residues. Per germline, CDR1 KGHDR and CDR2 SFDVKD. The CDR3 protein is CATSVWGGAEVDTQYF.

The chain couples TRBV18 to TRBJ1-3. From germline, CDR1 is KGHSH and CDR2 LQKENI. This CDR3 has 13 residues. The CDR3 loop is CASSPPGRNTIYF. Full variable domain (outside the CDR3, taken from reference TRBV18 and TRBJ1-3): NAGVMQNPRHLVRRRGQEARLRCSPMKGHSHVYWYRQLPEEGLKFMVYLQKENIIDESGMPKERFSAEFPKEGPSILRIQQVVRGDSAAYFCASSPPGRNTIYFGEGSWLTVV.

The rearrangement uses TRBV6-1 and TRBJ2-5; TCRdb reports TRBD2, a call that lacks DNA to check it against. Germline loops: CDR1 MNHNS, CDR2 SASEGT. The CDR3 is 16 residues long. This chain's CDR3 is CASSEAKRGGKETQYF.

V is TRBV6-1 and J is TRBJ2-1; lacking DNA, the TRBD1 call made by TCRdb goes unchecked. CDR3 length: 13 amino acids. Looked up from germline, CDR1 is MNHNS and CDR2 is SASEGT. The CDR3 loop is CASRTGVLNEQFF.

This chain joins TRBV7-2 and TRBJ2-1; TCRdb's D gene call, TRBD2, goes unchecked for lack of DNA. The CDR3 totals 15 residues. The germline V gene encodes CDR1 SGHTA and CDR2 FQGNSA. CDR3: CASSLALRTSGGQFF.

The chain employs TRBV7-8 and TRBJ1-6; TCRdb proposes TRBD1, but this gene call is untestable without DNA. The germline V gene has CDR1 SGHVS and CDR2 FQNEAQ. The CDR3 sequence is 14 residues long. CDR3 amino acids: CASSLGQGATPLHF. Full variable domain (remainder filled in from reference TRBV7-8 and TRBJ1-6): GAGVSQSPRYKVAKRGQDVALRCDPISGHVSLFWYQQALGQGPEFLTYFQNEAQLDKSGLPSDRFFAERPEGSVSTLKIQRTQQEDSAVYLCASSLGQGATPLHFGNGTRLTVT.

This chain joins TRBV7-6 and TRBJ2-3; TCRdb outputs TRBD1, but without DNA this stays unchecked. Germline assignment: CDR1 SGHVS and CDR2 FNYEAQ. The CDR3 runs to 16 residues. CDR3 residues: CASSSHRGQKTDTQYF.

The chain joins TRBV20-1 to TRBJ2-7; TCRdb reports TRBD1, a call that lacks DNA to check it against. The CDR3 has 13 residues. CDR1 and CDR2 from the germline V gene are DFQATT and SNEGSKA (reference sequence). CDR3 sequence: CSATRQGRYEQYF.

The chain combines TRBV20-1 with TRBJ2-3. CDR3 length: 14 residues. From germline, CDR1 is DFQATT and CDR2 SNEGSKA (reference sequence). CDR3 sequence reads: CSASLITSTDTQYF.

The chain employs TRBV24-1 and TRBJ2-7; TCRdb lists TRBD2, though no DNA is available to test this call. CDR3 length: 17 amino acids. The V gene's germline CDR1 is KGHDR and CDR2 SFDVKD. The chain's CDR3 is CASQGRFRFWSSYEQYF.

The chain uses TRBV5-1 and TRBJ2-2. The CDR3 contains 15 residues. From germline, CDR1 is SGHRS and CDR2 YFSETQ. CDR3 region: CASSLGSHPTGELFF.

The CDR3 sequence is CASSLKFGAPSYTGELFF. This chain uses TRBV12-3 or TRBV12-4 with TRBJ2-2; no DNA is available, so the TRBD2 call from TCRdb remains unchecked. This CDR3 region has 18 residues.

V usage is TRBV5-1 and J usage is TRBJ1-6; TCRdb names TRBD1, which stays unverified in the absence of DNA. Germline loops: CDR1 SGHRS, CDR2 YFSETQ. The CDR3 is 18 residues long. The CDR3 spells CASRPGGQVSSYNSPLHF.

The genes are TRBV7-2 and TRBJ1-1. Per the germline V gene, CDR1 is SGHTA and CDR2 is FQGNSA. This CDR3 is 15 amino acids long. CDR3 sequence reads: CASSIRAGALTEAFF. Based on the CDR3 plus reference TRBV7-2 and TRBJ1-1, the full variable domain is GAGVSQSPSNKVTEKGKDVELRCDPISGHTALYWYRQSLGQGLEFLIYFQGNSAPDKSGLPSDRFSAERTGGSVSTLTIQRTQQEDSAVYLCASSIRAGALTEAFFGQGTRLTVV.

V is TRBV9 and J is TRBJ1-4; the D call of TRBD1 rests on TCRdb alone, since no DNA is present to check it. This CDR3 spans 16 amino acids. Germline V gene sequence: CDR1 SGDLS, CDR2 YYNGEE. CDR3 amino acids: CASSVGQGPTNEKLFF.

The V and J genes are TRBV7-2 and TRBJ2-2; the D call from TCRdb, TRBD2, cannot be confirmed without DNA. The CDR3 has 16 residues. Germline V gene lookup returns CDR1 SGHTA and CDR2 FQGNSA. The CDR3: CASTSYGRVDTGELFF.

The rearrangement links TRBV6-2 or TRBV6-3 to TRBJ2-5. Per the germline V gene, CDR1 is MNHEY and CDR2 is SVGEGT. The CDR3 is made up of 13 amino acids. CDR3 residues: CASLSSRSETQYF.

The chain couples TRBV9 to TRBJ2-3; the TRBD2 assignment by TCRdb is unverifiable without DNA. This CDR3 is 13 amino acids long. Germline CDR1 is SGDLS and CDR2 is YYNGEE. The CDR3: CASSVIPGGLQYF.

This chain joins TRBV10-3 and TRBJ1-1. Germline V gene lookup returns CDR1 ENHRY and CDR2 SYGVKD. The CDR3 contains 15 residues. CDR3 residues: CAISDFDRVRTEAFF.

The CDR3 reads CASSKVRAVEAFF. The V and J genes are TRBV21-1 and TRBJ1-1; checking the TCRdb D call of TRBD1 is not possible without DNA. TRBV21-1 corresponds to a pseudogene. This CDR3 spans 13 amino acids.

The chain joins TRBV11-2 to TRBJ2-7. CDR3 length: 14 amino acids. The germline V gene encodes CDR1 SGHAT and CDR2 FQNNGV. The CDR3 reads CASSLRGGAYEQYF.